These 32 T cell receptor beta chains were all obtained from the same sample, sequenced in a study of identical twins. TCRdb redid the calling of the 5' RACE reads with MiXCR, one entry per CDR3 protein. Here the sample spans approximately 250,000 distinct CDR3 sequences, over 5% being singletons. Separately, the same data were catalogued under a study of T cells expressing NK-cell markers.

Sequencing was performed on CD8+ T cells sorted from blood. The receptors here all came from a woman between 18 and 30 years old in good health.

J is TRBJ1-1 and V is TRBV6-1, with D hard to call. V was cut by 6 bases and J by 3 bases, with 17 bases left in between. This CDR3 contains 15 residues. Germline V gene data show CDR1 as MNHNS and CDR2 as SASEGT. The CDR3 coding sequence is TGTGCCAGCAGCCCCATCCGGGAAGGGCACACTGAAGCTTTCTTT. Amino acid sequence: CASSPIREGHTEAFF.

This clonotype has a handful of counts. The gene calls are TRBV4-1 and TRBJ2-1, with D perhaps matching TRBD1 or TRBD2 (5 bases each). V gave up 4 bases and J gave up 10 bases, with 23 bases separating them. CDR3 length equals 16 residues. The V gene's germline CDR1 is MGHRA and CDR2 YSYEKL. This chain's CDR3 is CASSLLPRAGTGEQFF. DNA of the CDR3: TGCGCCAGCAGCCTCCTCCCCCGAGCTGGGACGGGGGAGCAGTTCTTC.

Only a few counts were recorded for this clonotype. The chain is built from TRBV9 and TRBJ1-2; possibly TRBD1 for D (5 bases). Per the germline V gene, CDR1 is SGDLS and CDR2 is YYNGEE. The CDR3 length is 14 residues. Trimming took off 7 bases at V and 3 bases at J, with 16 bases between the two ends. The CDR3 sequence is CASGGARGDYGYTF. The CDR3 nucleotides read TGTGCCAGCGGAGGGGCGAGGGGCGACTATGGCTACACCTTC.

This clonotype was counted only a few times. The chain carries TRBV6-1 and TRBJ2-5; TRBD1 or TRBD2 may be the D gene (6 bases each). Trimming removed 6 bases at V and 5 bases at J, with 16 bases between. The CDR3 is 14 amino acids. Germline CDR1 reads MNHNS; CDR2 reads SASEGT. Written as DNA, the CDR3 is TGTGCCAGCAGGCGCAGGGGAGGAGGGGAGACCCAGTACTTC. Residues: CASRRRGGGETQYF.

This clonotype was detected ten times or more. This chain connects TRBV25-1 to TRBJ2-7; D gene unclear. With 4 bases removed from V and 3 bases from J, the gap between germline ends came to 7 bases. Germline lookup yields CDR1 MGHDK and CDR2 SYGVNS. The CDR3 has 12 residues. The CDR3 spells CASSVGDYEQYF. CDR3 DNA: TGTGCCAGCAGTGTAGGTGACTACGAGCAGTACTTC.

This clonotype was detected a few times. The chain links TRBV19 to TRBJ2-3; perhaps TRBD2 as D (6 bases). This CDR3 has 18 residues. Between the trimmed V and J ends, which lost 3 bases and 2 bases, there was a span of 21 bases. CDR1 LNHDA and CDR2 SQIVND come from the germline V gene (reference sequence). The CDR3 nucleotides are TGTGCCAGTAGTATTTTTTTCGGGGGATCCAATTACACAGATACGCAGTATTTT. It is translated as CASSIFFGGSNYTDTQYF. The full variable domain, completed using reference TRBV19 and TRBJ2-3, is DGGITQSPKYLFRKEGQNVTLSCEQNLNHDAMYWYRQDPGQGLRLIYYSQIVNDFQKGDIAEGYSVSREKKESFPLTVTSAQKNPTAFYLCASSIFFGGSNYTDTQYFGPGTRLTVL.

This clonotype was recorded many times. The genes are TRBV12-3 or TRBV12-4 and TRBJ2-1; either TRBD1 or TRBD2 may fit D (5 bases each). Trimming removed 5 bases at V and 4 bases at J, with 21 bases between. The CDR3 loop spans 17 amino acids. CDR3 coding DNA: TGTGCCAGCAGTATCCGACAGCTAGGCGGGCTTTACAATGAGCAGTTCTTC. It codes for CASSIRQLGGLYNEQFF.

This clonotype occurred a few times. The rearrangement uses TRBV3-1 and TRBJ2-7, with TRBD2 matching over 7 bases. After removal of 1 base from V and 5 bases from J, the junction contained 11 bases not matched to a gene. CDR1 is LGHDT and CDR2 is YNNKEL in the germline V gene (reference sequence). This CDR3 has 16 amino acids. In DNA form, the CDR3 reads TGTGCCAGCAGCCAAGGGCGGGAGCGATATATCCACGAGCAGTACTTC. Its translation is CASSQGRERYIHEQYF.

This clonotype was observed a handful of times. The chain is built from TRBV15 and TRBJ2-3; D perhaps matches TRBD2 (6 bases). V was shortened by 5 bases and J by 6 bases, with 9 bases between the two germline ends. CDR3 length equals 12 residues. Germline loops: CDR1 LNHNV, CDR2 YYDKDF (reference sequence). The CDR3 DNA is TGTGCCACCAGCTCGGGGGAGGATACGCAGTATTTT. Amino acids: CATSSGEDTQYF.

This clonotype came up many times. V is TRBV6-2 or TRBV6-3 and J is TRBJ2-7; D remains ambiguous. V lost 4 bases and J lost 7, with 8 bases in between. Germline V lookup: CDR1 MNHEY, CDR2 SVGEGT. The CDR3 is 11 residues long. The CDR3: CASSSGLEQYF. In DNA, the CDR3 is TGTGCCAGCAGTTCCGGGCTAGAGCAGTACTTC.

The sample holds a few counts of this clonotype. The V call is TRBV10-1, the J call TRBJ1-4, with unresolved D. Trimming stripped 9 bases from V and 4 bases from J, with 15 bases between. CDR3 length equals 14 residues. From germline, CDR1 is WNHNN and CDR2 SYGVQD (reference sequence). In DNA form, the CDR3 reads TGCGCCAGGTTCAGGACGTATAGTAATGAAAAACTGTTTTTT. Residues: CARFRTYSNEKLFF.

In this sample, this clonotype turned up a few times. This chain joins TRBV5-6 and TRBJ2-1; unclear D gene. Trimming took 7 bases from V and 12 from J, leaving 11 bases between them. Germline CDR1 reads SGHDT; CDR2 reads YYEEEE. This CDR3 comprises 10 residues. CDR3 coding DNA: TGTGCCAGCGGGGTTTCTCGGCAGTTCTTC. Amino acids: CASGVSRQFF.

This clonotype was detected ten times or more. The chain joins TRBV12-3 or TRBV12-4 to TRBJ2-1; 16 nucleotides align to TRBD2. Trimming at V came to 6 bases and at J to 2 bases, leaving 7 bases not matched to a gene. The CDR3 contains 18 residues. CDR3 in DNA: TGTGCCAGCAGCGCCGGGACTAGCGGGAGGGTCCCCTACAATGAGCAGTTCTTC. Its translation: CASSAGTSGRVPYNEQFF.

The J gene is TRBJ2-3, the V gene TRBV5-8; D gene unclear. CDR1 and CDR2 from the germline V gene are SGHTS and YDEGEE. The germline V and J ends were trimmed by 3 bases and 1 base, with 12 bases remaining between them. The CDR3 is 15 amino acids. The CDR3 sequence is CASSSYSTGTDTQYF. Written as DNA, the CDR3 is TGTGCCAGCAGCTCTTACAGCACGGGCACAGATACGCAGTATTTT. Looking up the rest from reference TRBV5-8 and TRBJ2-3 gives the full variable domain: EAGVTQSPTHLIKTRGQQATLRCSPISGHTSVYWYQQALGLGLQFLLWYDEGEERNRGNFPPRFSGRQFPNYSSELNVNALELEDSALYLCASSSYSTGTDTQYFGPGTRLTVL.

There are many counts of this clonotype. V and J are TRBV12-3 or TRBV12-4 and TRBJ2-3, with D perhaps TRBD2 (6 bases). The CDR3 covers 15 residues. With 8 bases removed from V and 3 bases from J, the gap between germline ends came to 18 bases. The DNA for the CDR3 is TGTGCCAGCGCGCTTTCCGATCTAGCGACAGATACGCAGTATTTT. This translates into CASALSDLATDTQYF.

This clonotype was observed at least ten times. This chain connects TRBV7-6 to TRBJ2-1; tentatively, D is TRBD1 (6 bases). The CDR3 length is 13 residues. CDR1 and CDR2 (germline): SGHVS, FNYEAQ. V lost 4 bases and J 4 bases, leaving 8 bases between the germline ends. The CDR3 is CASSSGTYNEQFF. CDR3 in DNA: TGTGCCAGCAGCTCCGGGACATACAATGAGCAGTTCTTC.

This clonotype came up a few times. The genes are TRBV28 and TRBJ2-7; 9 nucleotides agree with TRBD2. Trimming at V came to 6 bases and at J to 3 bases, leaving 6 bases not matched to a gene. Germline lookup yields CDR1 MDHEN and CDR2 SYDVKM. CDR3 length: 14 residues. This CDR3 is CASSWRGGYYEQYF. For the CDR3, the DNA is TGTGCCAGCAGCTGGCGGGGGGGATACTACGAGCAGTACTTC.

This clonotype was counted a few times. This rearrangement joins TRBV5-1 to TRBJ2-1; no firm D call. Germline V lookup: CDR1 SGHRS, CDR2 YFSETQ. The V gene lost 3 bases and the J gene lost 5 bases, with 9 bases spanning the gap. The CDR3 consists of 13 residues. CDR3 amino acids: CASSSLLDNEQFF. Here the CDR3 DNA reads TGCGCCAGCAGCTCCCTCCTCGACAATGAGCAGTTCTTC.

The chain combines TRBV5-1 with TRBJ1-1; D is ambiguous. Germline-derived CDR1 and CDR2 are SGHRS and YFSETQ. Trimming left V 5 bases short and J 8 bases short, with 16 bases between. CDR3 size: 13 residues. Here the CDR3 reads CASRRVTYSEAFF. CDR3 nucleotides: TGCGCCAGCAGGAGGGTGACCTATTCGGAAGCTTTCTTT. The whole variable domain, remainder taken from reference TRBV5-1 and TRBJ1-1, is KAGVTQTPRYLIKTRGQQVTLSCSPISGHRSVSWYQQTPGQGLQFLFEYFSETQRNKGNFPGRFSGRQFSNSRSEMNVSTLELGDSALYLCASRRVTYSEAFFGQGTRLTVV.

There are a few counts of this clonotype. The genes are TRBV6-5 and TRBJ1-3; 8 bases line up with TRBD1. The CDR3 has 16 amino acids. The germline V gene has CDR1 MNHEY and CDR2 SVGAGI. The V segment lost 5 bases and the J segment 4 bases; nucleotides outside the gene matches: 10. The CDR3 DNA reads as TGTGCCAGCAGTCCCCCCTTGACAGGGGCCGGAAACACCATATATTTT. Translating it yields CASSPPLTGAGNTIYF.

This clonotype was seen ten or more times. The chain combines TRBV12-3 or TRBV12-4 with TRBJ1-1, with a weak D call TRBD1 (5 bases). The CDR3 spans 16 residues. V was trimmed by 3 bases and J by 1 base, leaving 15 bases between them. CDR3 DNA sequence: TGTGCCAGCAGTTTTAGACCACTCACAGGGAACACTGAAGCTTTCTTT. Translated: CASSFRPLTGNTEAFF.

This clonotype was seen ten or more times. This chain connects TRBV29-1 to TRBJ1-2, with 7 bases that match TRBD1. The V gene end was trimmed by 6 bases and the J gene end by 8 bases; junction bases not matched to a gene: 6. Germline lookup yields CDR1 SQVTM and CDR2 ANQGSEA. The CDR3 runs to 11 residues. The CDR3 spells CSVDRDVGYTF. The CDR3 DNA reads as TGCAGCGTCGACAGGGACGTCGGCTACACCTTC.

This clonotype appeared a few times. The chain has TRBV5-1 and TRBJ2-7; tentative D call: TRBD2 (5 bases). Looked up from germline, CDR1 is SGHRS and CDR2 is YFSETQ. Trimming shortened V by 1 base and J by 7 bases, and 18 bases separated the two germline ends. CDR3 length: 15 residues. CDR3 DNA: TGCGCCAGCAGCTTGAACCGGGATGCTCTACTGGAGCAGTACTTC. It yields the protein CASSLNRDALLEQYF.

This clonotype has just a few counts. This chain joins TRBV11-2 and TRBJ2-1, with a weak D call TRBD2 (5 bases). This CDR3 region has 13 residues. The germline V and J ends were trimmed by 7 bases and 3 bases, with 10 bases remaining between them. Germline V CDR1 and CDR2: SGHAT, FQNNGV. The CDR3 coding sequence is TGTGCCAGCAAGGAGGACCTCTACAATGAGCAGTTCTTC. This encodes CASKEDLYNEQFF.

There are many counts of this clonotype. The CDR3 here is CASSQSGVGNQPQHF. The CDR3 DNA follows: TGCGCCAGCAGCCAATCGGGGGTCGGCAATCAGCCCCAGCATTTT. This sequence joins TRBV4-3 and TRBJ1-5; weak D call: TRBD1 (5 bases). The V and J ends lost 2 bases and 2 bases respectively, with 10 bases between them. The CDR3 is 15 amino acids. Germline V gene data show CDR1 as LGHNA and CDR2 as YSLEER.

V gene TRBV5-6 combines with J gene TRBJ2-1; D possibly corresponds to TRBD2 (7 bases). This CDR3 contains 13 residues. Per the germline V gene, CDR1 is SGHDT and CDR2 is YYEEEE. V was shortened by 4 bases and J by 12 bases, with 17 bases between the two germline ends. CDR3 sequence: CASSSVGGAGQFF. CDR3 nucleotide sequence: TGTGCCAGCAGCAGTGTGGGGGGGGCAGGGCAGTTCTTC.

This clonotype occurred many times. The gene calls are TRBV6-1 and TRBJ2-1; D possibly matches TRBD1 or TRBD2 (5 bases each). Trimming took off 4 bases at V and 8 bases at J, with 18 bases between the two ends. Germline V gene sequence: CDR1 MNHNS, CDR2 SASEGT. This CDR3 has 15 residues. CDR3 sequence reads: CASSGDAASGYEQFF. DNA for the CDR3: TGTGCCAGCAGTGGGGACGCCGCCTCTGGATATGAGCAGTTCTTC.

This clonotype was seen repeatedly, ten times or more. The chain employs TRBV5-6 and TRBJ2-3; no definite D call. CDR3 size: 13 residues. Germline V gene sequence: CDR1 SGHDT, CDR2 YYEEEE. Trimming cost V 3 bases and J 4 bases, with 9 bases left between them. The CDR3 nucleotides are TGTGCCAGCAGCTCGGAAAATTCAGATACGCAGTATTTT. This translates into CASSSENSDTQYF.

This clonotype occurred a few times. The rearrangement joins TRBV27 to TRBJ1-2; 7 bases map to TRBD1. The CDR3 loop spans 13 amino acids. Per germline, CDR1 MNHEY and CDR2 SMNVEV (reference sequence). Trimming removed 5 bases from V and 4 bases from J; junction bases left unmatched: 4. CDR3: CASSPWTGYGYTF. The DNA for the CDR3 is TGTGCCAGCAGTCCGTGGACAGGCTATGGCTACACCTTC.

The genes are TRBV11-2 and TRBJ1-1; no clear D gene. Germline V gene data show CDR1 as SGHAT and CDR2 as FQNNGV. CDR3 length equals 15 residues. Trimming removed 6 bases at V and 7 bases at J, with 21 bases between. The DNA for the CDR3 is TGTGCCAGCAGACCCCAAACGACCTCTCGTGGTGAAGCTTTCTTT. Protein: CASRPQTTSRGEAFF.

This clonotype was counted a few times. This chain uses TRBV4-3 with TRBJ2-7; tentative D call: TRBD2 (6 bases). This CDR3 has 15 amino acids. Trimming took 0 bases from V and 2 from J, leaving 11 bases between them. Germline-derived CDR1 and CDR2 are LGHNA and YSLEER. CDR3 sequence (DNA): TGCGCCAGCAGCCAAGATCTGGGGACTCCCTACGAGCAGTACTTC. Its protein is CASSQDLGTPYEQYF.

The rearrangement uses TRBV18 and TRBJ2-3, with 10 positions matching TRBD1. The CDR3 extends over 15 amino acids. V trimming: 6 bases; J trimming: 3 bases; junction bases outside the gene matches: 6. Germline loops: CDR1 KGHSH, CDR2 LQKENI. The DNA of the CDR3 is TGTGCCAGCTCCCAGACAGGGGGCAAAACAGATACGCAGTATTTT. It yields the protein CASSQTGGKTDTQYF.